Listed here are 9 T cell receptor beta chains from one sample, sequenced in a study of blood T cell repertoires in COVID-19. Using immunoSEQ multiplex PCR, the repertoire was profiled, and TCRdb retains in-frame clones only, with some absent. The sample contains about 70,000 clones, approximately 86% of which appear only once. Material: peripheral blood. These receptors were taken from a human donor in a cohort sampled during active COVID-19.

The V gene is TRBV5-4, the J gene TRBJ1-1; TRBD1 might be the D (6 bases). This CDR3 has 15 amino acids. The germline CDR1 and CDR2 sequences are SGHNT and YYREEE (reference sequence). The V end lost 2 bases, the J end lost 2 bases, and 13 bases lay between the germline ends. The CDR3 loop is CASSFNPDSNTEAFF. CDR3 bases: TGTGCCAGCAGCTTTAATCCGGACAGCAACACTGAAGCTTTCTTT.

This chain uses TRBV3-1 (or the pseudogene TRBV3-2) with TRBJ2-1, with 9 bases matching TRBD2. Unmatched junction bases numbered 7, after V lost 3 bases and J lost 4 bases. Germline V CDR1 and CDR2: LGHDT, YNNKEL (reference sequence). The CDR3 totals 16 residues. As DNA, the CDR3 is TGTGCCAGCAGCCATAGTAGCGGGGGCCCTTACAATGAGCAGTTCTTC. Translation: CASSHSSGGPYNEQFF.

This chain links TRBV7-6 with TRBJ2-3; 9 bases are shared with TRBD2. The junction had 3 bases not matched to a gene; V was cut back by 0 bases and J by 5 bases. Germline CDR1 is SGHVS and CDR2 is FNYEAQ. The CDR3 is made up of 15 amino acids. The CDR3 DNA is TGTGCCAGCAGCTTAGCTAGCGGGGGTGGAGATACGCAGTATTTT. This encodes CASSLASGGGDTQYF. Supplemented by reference TRBV7-6 and TRBJ2-3, the full variable domain reads GAGVSQSPRYKVTKRGQDVALRCDPISGHVSLYWYRQALGQGPEFLTYFNYEAQQDKSGLPNDRFSAERPEGSISTLTIQRTEQRDSAMYRCASSLASGGGDTQYFGPGTRLTVL.

This chain joins TRBV5-1 and TRBJ2-3; 11 bases align to TRBD2. With 4 bases clipped from V and 1 base from J, the junction kept 5 bases outside the gene matches. The germline V gene encodes CDR1 SGHRS and CDR2 YFSETQ. The CDR3 totals 16 residues. CDR3 sequence reads: CASSAPGLAGTDTQYF. DNA of the CDR3: TGCGCCAGCAGCGCTCCGGGACTAGCGGGCACAGATACGCAGTATTTT.

The V call is TRBV3-1 (or the pseudogene TRBV3-2), the J call TRBJ1-1; D gene uncertain. Germline values: CDR1 LGHDT, CDR2 YNNKEL (reference sequence). This CDR3 contains 14 residues. The ends were cut back, 2 bases at V and 0 bases at J, with 7 bases in the middle. Here the CDR3 reads CASSQRHLNTEAFF. Written as DNA, the CDR3 is TGTGCCAGCAGCCAACGACACTTGAACACTGAAGCTTTCTTT.

This clone was recorded once. The rearrangement joins TRBV5-6 to TRBJ2-5; the D gene is possibly TRBD1 (7 bases). Per germline, CDR1 SGHDT and CDR2 YYEEEE. The CDR3 covers 14 residues. Trimming left V 6 bases short and J 5 bases short, with 17 bases between. The CDR3 sequence: CASMGAGGTETQYF. For the CDR3, the DNA is TGTGCCAGCATGGGTGCAGGGGGGACGGAGACCCAGTACTTC. Filled out from reference TRBV5-6 and TRBJ2-5, the complete variable domain reads DAGVTQSPTHLIKTRGQQVTLRCSPKSGHDTVSWYQQALGQGPQFIFQYYEEEERQRGNFPDRFSGHQFPNYSSELNVNALLLGDSALYLCASMGAGGTETQYFGPGTRLLVL.

The chain couples TRBV5-6 to TRBJ2-5; possible D gene TRBD2, 6 bases. The CDR3 spans 14 residues. The ends were cut back, 0 bases at V and 4 bases at J, with 10 bases in the middle. Germline V gene data show CDR1 as SGHDT and CDR2 as YYEEEE. For the CDR3, the DNA is TGTGCCAGCAGCTTGGGGCAGGGAGGAGAGACCCAGTACTTC. Translated: CASSLGQGGETQYF.

This rearrangement joins TRBV5-1 to TRBJ1-2; D is uncertain. V was pared by 10 bases and J by 8 bases, with 30 bases between. CDR1 and CDR2 from the germline V gene are SGHRS and YFSETQ. CDR3 size: 16 residues. The CDR3 nucleotides are TGCGCCCCCCACGTTATAGGCACGGCCCCGCTGACAGGCTACACCTTC. This codes for CAPHVIGTAPLTGYTF.

This chain connects TRBV19 to TRBJ2-1, with 8 bases that match TRBD1. The germline gives CDR1 LNHDA, CDR2 SQIVND (reference sequence). The CDR3 is 17 residues long. After removal of 5 bases from V and 8 bases from J, the junction contained 17 bases not matched to a gene. The CDR3 region is CASSRRSGQVGSDEQFF. The CDR3 DNA sequence: TGTGCCAGTAGTCGACGGTCGGGACAGGTGGGGTCGGATGAGCAGTTCTTC.